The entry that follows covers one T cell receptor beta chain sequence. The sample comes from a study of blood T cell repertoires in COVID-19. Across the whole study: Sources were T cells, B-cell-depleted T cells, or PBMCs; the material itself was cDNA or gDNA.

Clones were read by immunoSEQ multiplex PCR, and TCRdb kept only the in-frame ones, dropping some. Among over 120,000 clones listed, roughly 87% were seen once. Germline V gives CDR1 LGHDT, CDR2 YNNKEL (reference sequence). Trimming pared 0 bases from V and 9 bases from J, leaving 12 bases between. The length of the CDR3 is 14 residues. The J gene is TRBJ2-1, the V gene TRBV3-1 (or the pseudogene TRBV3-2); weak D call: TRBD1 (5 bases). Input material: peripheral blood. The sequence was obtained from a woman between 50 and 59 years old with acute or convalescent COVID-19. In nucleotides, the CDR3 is TGTGCCAGCAGCCAAGAGGCAGGGATGAGTGAGCAGTTCTTC. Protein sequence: CASSQEAGMSEQFF.